This TCR beta chain was recorded in a study of cytotoxic CD8 clonotypes in ibrutinib-treated CLL. Overall study: There were, on average, about 250,000 productive templates and tens of thousands of productive rearrangements per sample. General study points: Elevated clonality accompanied ibrutinib response, with a return toward baseline values at progression.

Data came from immunoSEQ multiplex PCR; TCRdb stores just in-frame clones and leaves some out. Of over 130,000 clones in the sample, about 84% were seen once. In regard to this clone: Its antigen remains unidentified.

Per the germline V gene, CDR1 is SGHRS and CDR2 is YFSETQ. Trimming removed 0 bases from V and 2 bases from J; junction bases left unmatched: 6. This CDR3 is built from 16 residues. The source of this sequence is a human donor with chronic lymphocytic leukemia. The sequenced sample was PBMCs, obtained after 36 months of ibrutinib treatment. J is TRBJ2-3 and V is TRBV5-1; TRBD2 matches 7 bases. The CDR3, as DNA: TGCGCCAGCAGCTTGGAAGGTGGGAGGGCCACAGATACGCAGTATTTT. Translation: CASSLEGGRATDTQYF.